This record covers a single T cell receptor beta chain. Antigen unknown. Caucasian adults living in Nashville, Tennessee, provided all samples. These data come from a study of shared clonotypes between healthy human individuals. Assay: immunoSEQ multiplex PCR; the TCRdb copy retains only in-frame clones and omits some. The sample carries some 1 million clones, about three quarters recorded once. Germline V gene sequence: CDR1 SGHKS, CDR2 YYEKEE (reference sequence). CDR3 length equals 19 residues. After removal of 4 bases from V and 4 bases from J, the junction contained 20 bases not matched to a gene. Study results and caveats: Memory subsets had estimated richness that was generally smaller than that of naive subsets. Naive CD4 clonotypes were shared across several donors at roughly 5.5%.

The sequence was collected from a man between 18 and 35 years old in good health. The V call is TRBV5-5, the J call TRBJ1-2; 9 bases are a match to TRBD1. Sample: memory CD4+ T cells sorted from blood. Sample subset: CD45RA-negative fraction. The CDR3: CASSTEGDRETFLGYGYTF. The CDR3, as DNA: TGTGCCAGCAGCACGGAGGGGGACAGGGAAACCTTCTTAGGCTATGGCTACACCTTC. The whole variable domain, filled in from reference TRBV5-5 and TRBJ1-2, reads DAGVTQSPTHLIKTRGQQVTLRCSPISGHKSVSWYQQVLGQGPQFIFQYYEKEERGRGNFPDRFSARQFPNYSSELNVNALLLGDSALYLCASSTEGDRETFLGYGYTFGSGTRLTVV.